The clone carrying this TCR beta chain appeared many times. These data come from a study of regulatory T cells in long-lasting Graves disease. Time point here: persistent/refractory GD, antithyroid drugs over 5 years with positive TRAb. From PBMCs, RNA was extracted and then used to make the TCR library. With iRepertoire HTBI primers and Arm-PCR of CDR3 regions, TCR beta libraries were built. TCRdb analysed the multiplex PCR reads with MiXCR anew, one entry per CDR3 protein. The sample has some 450,000 distinct CDR3 sequences, about 20% seen once. This CDR3 has 13 residues. Germline-derived CDR1 and CDR2 are MNHNS and SASEGT. The V gene lost 4 bases and the J gene lost 4 bases, with 11 bases spanning the gap.

The receptor's source is a female donor with Graves disease. The J gene is TRBJ2-7, the V gene TRBV6-1; possible D gene TRBD1, 6 bases. The starting material was peripheral blood mononuclear cells (PBMCs), obtained when the disease was refractory, from a patient treated with antithyroid drugs. In DNA, the CDR3 is TGTGCCAGCAGTGTAACAGGGTGGTACGAGCAGTACTTC. It specifies CASSVTGWYEQYF.